This record concerns one T cell receptor beta chain sequence. As yet, its antigen is unknown. Vbeta (60) and Jbeta (13) primers were used in the PCR. The data were produced by immunoSEQ multiplex PCR, yet TCRdb's version contains in-frame clones alone and is incomplete. Of 30,000 to 40,000 clones listed, 75% to 90% are singletons. The CDR3 consists of 16 residues. Germline V gene data show CDR1 as SQVTM and CDR2 as ANQGSEA. The V gene end was trimmed by 4 bases and the J gene end by 9 bases; junction bases not matched to a gene: 16. The sample belongs to a study of cytomegalovirus exposure and HLA in healthy donors. Study-wide context: Roughly 179 million T cells yielded 100 million or so unique TCR beta sequences, as an earlier analysis found.

Whole-study results and caveats: The authors assumed roughly uniform sequencing depth across donors for presence/absence analyses. Reported findings show TCR beta sequences accurately forecast HLA-A and HLA-B alleles in most subjects.

The specimen was PBMCs. This chain links TRBV29-1 with TRBJ2-4; 9 bases are shared with TRBD1. The origin of this receptor is a woman aged 40 to 49 in good health and CMV-seropositive. This chain's CDR3 is CSVALGPGQGSSIQYF. DNA for the CDR3: TGCAGCGTTGCGCTTGGACCGGGACAGGGTTCTAGCATTCAGTACTTC. The entire variable domain, with the rest obtained from reference TRBV29-1 and TRBJ2-4, is as follows: SAVISQKPSRDICQRGTSLTIQCQVDSQVTMMFWYRQQPGQSLTLIATANQGSEATYESGFVIDKFPISRPNLTFSTLTVSNMSPEDSSIYLCSVALGPGQGSSIQYFGAGTRLSVL.